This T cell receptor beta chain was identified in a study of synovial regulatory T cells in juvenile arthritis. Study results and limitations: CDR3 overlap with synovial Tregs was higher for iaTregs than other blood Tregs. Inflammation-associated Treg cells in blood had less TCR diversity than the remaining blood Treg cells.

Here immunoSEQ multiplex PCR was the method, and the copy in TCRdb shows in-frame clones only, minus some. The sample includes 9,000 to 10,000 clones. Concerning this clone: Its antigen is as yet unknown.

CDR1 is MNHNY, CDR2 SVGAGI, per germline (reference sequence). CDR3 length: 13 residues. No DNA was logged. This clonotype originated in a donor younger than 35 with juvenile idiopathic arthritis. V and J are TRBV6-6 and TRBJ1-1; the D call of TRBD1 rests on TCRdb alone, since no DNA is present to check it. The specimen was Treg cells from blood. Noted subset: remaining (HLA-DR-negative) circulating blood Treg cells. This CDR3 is CASRRTGPTEAFF.